This TCR beta chain was sequenced for a study of long-term antiretroviral therapy in people with HIV. Findings of the study overall: Neither ART adherence, viral resistance nor therapy changes were documented.

About this clone itself: Its antigen is unknown.

Survey level was the resolution at which the v3.0 immunoSEQ assay ran. It was roughly 40,000-50,000 T-cell genomes per sample that sequencing targeted. TCRdb keeps only in-frame clones here, not all; method: immunoSEQ multiplex PCR. The sample has about 24,000 clones, 85% to 95% seen once. CDR1 is MNHEY, CDR2 SVGAGI, per germline. Trimming pared 6 bases from V and 0 bases from J, leaving 6 bases between. CDR3 length: 12 amino acids. Specimen: unsorted PBMCs, collected about 4.7 years after starting antiretroviral therapy. The rearrangement joins TRBV6-5 to TRBJ2-7; perhaps TRBD2 as D (5 bases). The receptor comes from a woman aged 50 to 60 with HIV. CDR3 coding DNA: TGTGCCAGCAGGGGGAGCTCCTACGAGCAGTACTTC. It yields the protein CASRGSSYEQYF.